The sequence of this T cell receptor (beta chain) was determined in a study of CD8 T cells in ankylosing spondylitis. In TCRdb, the 5' RACE reads were re-called with MiXCR into one record per CDR3 protein. The sample has some 200,000 distinct CDR3 sequences; around 13% are singletons. The length of the CDR3 is 12 residues. The V end lost 6 bases, the J end lost 0 bases, and 5 bases lay between the germline ends. The germline V gene encodes CDR1 SGHDN and CDR2 FVKESK. The source is a male donor with ankylosing spondylitis or in good health (not recorded which). Sample: blood, either unsorted or a sorted T cell fraction (not recorded which). This chain links TRBV14 with TRBJ1-1, with D unresolved. The CDR3 DNA is TGTGCCAGCAGGCCCATGAACACTGAAGCTTTCTTT. As protein: CASRPMNTEAFF.